This T cell receptor beta chain stems from a study of blood T cell repertoires in COVID-19. Study background: Specimens from acute and convalescent COVID-19 originated in the United States, Italy and Spain. Sources were T cells, B-cell-depleted T cells, or PBMCs; the material itself was cDNA or gDNA.

How the authors handled the data: From reference gene primer amplification, estimates of nucleated cell counts were derived. Some clones are missing from TCRdb's copy, which holds only in-frame ones; the method was immunoSEQ multiplex PCR. V, J and clone size are those of that table, while D and trimming were read from the DNA. The table has 250,000 to 300,000 clones, around nine tenths seen once. The TCR comes from a middle-aged woman who had recovered from COVID-19. Sequencing was carried out using peripheral blood.

The CDR3 loop reads CASSPLRATGRTTNQPQHF. The CDR3 DNA sequence: TGTGCCAGCAGTCCCCTGAGGGCGACAGGGAGAACTACAAATCAGCCCCAGCATTTT. V and J are TRBV28 and TRBJ1-5; 7 bases are a match to TRBD1. J lost 4 bases, V lost 5 bases, and 20 bases had no gene match. This CDR3 has 19 residues. Per the germline V gene, CDR1 is MDHEN and CDR2 is SYDVKM. The full variable domain, completed using reference TRBV28 and TRBJ1-5, is DVKVTQSSRYLVKRTGEKVFLECVQDMDHENMFWYRQDPGLGLRLIYFSYDVKMKEKGDIPEGYSVSREKKERFSLILESASTNQTSMYLCASSPLRATGRTTNQPQHFGDGTRLSIL.